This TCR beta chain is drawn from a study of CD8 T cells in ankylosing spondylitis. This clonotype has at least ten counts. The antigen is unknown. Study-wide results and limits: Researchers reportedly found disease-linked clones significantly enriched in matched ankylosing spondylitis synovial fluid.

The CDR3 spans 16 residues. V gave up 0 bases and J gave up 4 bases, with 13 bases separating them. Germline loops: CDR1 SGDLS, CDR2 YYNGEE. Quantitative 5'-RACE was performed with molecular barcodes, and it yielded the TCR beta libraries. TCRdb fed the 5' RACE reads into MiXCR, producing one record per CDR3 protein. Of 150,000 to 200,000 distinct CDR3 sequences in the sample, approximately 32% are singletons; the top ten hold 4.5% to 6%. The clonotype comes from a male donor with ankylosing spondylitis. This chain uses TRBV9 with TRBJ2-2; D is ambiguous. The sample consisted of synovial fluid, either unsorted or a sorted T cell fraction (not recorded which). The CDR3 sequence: CASSVAFGRPTGELFF. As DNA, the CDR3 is TGTGCCAGCAGCGTAGCTTTTGGACGGCCCACCGGGGAGCTGTTTTTT.